This TCR beta chain was sequenced during a study of CD8+CD57+ T cells in acquired aplastic anemia. For the study at large: Sorted CD4+ and CD8+ cells gave an average of 3.2 ug of DNA.

CDR3 size: 17 residues. Trimming cost V 4 bases and J 2 bases; bases outside gene matches: 12. Germline V gene lookup returns CDR1 SGHNT and CDR2 YYREEE (reference sequence). The use of genomic DNA as template underpinned the TCR beta VDJ and CDR3 profiling. From the reads, TCRdb called clonotypes with MiXCR, one entry per CDR3 protein. The table shows more than 100,000 distinct CDR3 sequences, with roughly 50% occurring only once. This clonotype was seen many times. No antigen is known for it. Findings and caveats of the study: Patients showed no significant difference from controls in CD8+ Simpson's diversity. Fewer than 30 CD8+ CDR3 sequences were shared between patients and controls.

Sequencing used sorted CD4+, CD8+, or CD8+CD57+ T cells (not recorded which) from PBMCs. The origin of this receptor is a human donor in good health, serving as a control. The chain carries TRBV5-4 and TRBJ2-7; the match to TRBD2 covers 10 bases. CDR3 region: CASSPGQRGGLTYEQYF. In DNA, the CDR3 is TGTGCCAGCAGCCCGGGACAGCGGGGGGGACTGACCTACGAGCAGTACTTC.